The 20 T cell receptor beta chains below were found in one sample sequenced in a study of blood T cell repertoires in COVID-19. The protocol was immunoSEQ multiplex PCR, while the TCRdb copy is restricted to in-frame clones and leaves out a portion. This table holds fewer than 200,000 clones, 75% to 85% found once. The material sequenced was peripheral blood. The receptors derive from a woman older than 75 with COVID-19, enrolled during active disease.

This clone was detected a few times. The rearrangement uses TRBV4-1 and TRBJ2-5, with 13 bases aligning to TRBD2. Trimming cost V 0 bases and J 0 bases; bases outside gene matches: 1. Germline V gene data show CDR1 as MGHRA and CDR2 as YSYEKL. CDR3 length: 17 residues. CDR3 sequence reads: CASSQDGTSGDQETQYF. The CDR3 coding sequence is TGCGCCAGCAGCCAAGATGGGACTAGCGGGGACCAAGAGACCCAGTACTTC.

In this sample, this clone turned up a few times. CDR3 coding DNA: TGTGCCAGCAGCTTCACCGACAGGGGTTTTGAAGCTTTCTTT. Protein: CASSFTDRGFEAFF. The rearrangement joins TRBV11-2 to TRBJ1-1; 8 bases align to TRBD1. This CDR3 comprises 14 residues. Germline trimming cut 3 bases from V and 7 bases from J; bases unmatched to any gene: 7. Germline CDR1 is SGHAT and CDR2 is FQNNGV.

The V call is TRBV3-1 (or the pseudogene TRBV3-2), the J call TRBJ2-5, with 7 bases lining up with TRBD2. Germline V gene data show CDR1 as LGHDT and CDR2 as YNNKEL (reference sequence). CDR3 size: 16 residues. Trimming removed 2 bases from V and 5 bases from J; junction bases left unmatched: 11. CDR3 sequence reads: CASSQYRTRDYETQYF. Here the CDR3 DNA reads TGTGCCAGCAGCCAATATCGCACCCGGGACTATGAGACCCAGTACTTC.

The chain combines TRBV11-3 with TRBJ1-1; TRBD1 aligns across 8 bases. The CDR3 is made up of 15 amino acids. Looked up from germline, CDR1 is SGHNT and CDR2 is YENEEA. The V gene end was trimmed by 5 bases and the J gene end by 2 bases; junction bases not matched to a gene: 7. The CDR3 loop reads CASSPRTGLNTEAFF. The CDR3 nucleotides are TGTGCCAGCAGCCCCCGGACAGGGCTAAACACTGAAGCTTTCTTT.

This rearrangement joins TRBV27 to TRBJ2-1, with D maybe TRBD2 (6 bases). CDR1 and CDR2 (germline): MNHEY, SMNVEV (reference sequence). Trimming cost V 1 base and J 0 bases, with 10 bases left between them. This CDR3 is built from 16 residues. The CDR3 DNA sequence: TGTGCCAGCAGTTTATTCCGCGGGATCTCCTACAATGAGCAGTTCTTC. Translating gives CASSLFRGISYNEQFF.

The chain recombines TRBV3-1 (or the pseudogene TRBV3-2) with TRBJ2-3; a weak D match, TRBD2 (6 bases). CDR3 length: 14 amino acids. Trimming left V 4 bases short and J 2 bases short, with 10 bases between. Germline values: CDR1 LGHDT, CDR2 YNNKEL (reference sequence). CDR3 sequence: CASSLGTLTDTQYF. The CDR3 nucleotides are TGTGCCAGCAGCCTCGGGACTCTCACAGATACGCAGTATTTT.

The chain has TRBV12-3 or TRBV12-4 and TRBJ2-3; D unresolved. The CDR3 has 13 residues. Trimming pared 3 bases from V and 2 bases from J, leaving 6 bases between. The CDR3 loop reads CASSLYNTDTQYF. The CDR3 bases are TGTGCCAGCAGTTTGTACAACACAGATACGCAGTATTTT.

CDR3 amino acids: CASRQGRETQYF. CDR3 DNA sequence: TGCGCCAGCAGACAGGGGAGAGAGACCCAGTACTTC. This chain connects TRBV5-1 to TRBJ2-5, with TRBD1 matching 7 bases. The V and J ends lost 5 bases and 4 bases, in that order; junction bases with no gene match: 2. Germline CDR1 SGHRS, CDR2 YFSETQ. The CDR3 consists of 12 residues.

This CDR3 is CASSQESREGLDTQYF. The DNA for the CDR3 is TGTGCCAGCAGCCAAGAATCGCGGGAGGGTCTTGATACGCAGTATTTT. The rearrangement joins TRBV4-2 to TRBJ2-3, with 9 nucleotides matching TRBD2. Germline CDR1 LGHNA, CDR2 YNFKEQ. The CDR3 contains 16 residues. V gave up 0 bases and J gave up 6 bases; unmatched junction bases: 7.

The chain couples TRBV5-1 to TRBJ2-7; 7 bases map to TRBD1. After removal of 4 bases from V and 3 bases from J, the junction contained 7 bases not matched to a gene. The CDR3 is made up of 14 amino acids. The germline CDR1 and CDR2 sequences are SGHRS and YFSETQ. CDR3 in DNA: TGCGCCAGCAGCCTAACCGGGACAGTCTACGAGCAGTACTTC. It translates to CASSLTGTVYEQYF.

The gene calls are TRBV29-1 and TRBJ2-7; D perhaps matches TRBD2 (5 bases). The CDR3 is made up of 15 amino acids. V lost 4 bases and J 5 bases, leaving 21 bases between the germline ends. Germline V lookup: CDR1 SQVTM, CDR2 ANQGSEA. The CDR3 here is CSVVGGSVVVHEQYF. DNA for the CDR3: TGCAGCGTTGTAGGAGGATCCGTGGTGGTTCACGAGCAGTACTTC.

The chain links TRBV2 to TRBJ2-1; 11 bases map to TRBD2. Germline V gene lookup returns CDR1 SNHLY and CDR2 FYNNEI. The CDR3 is 12 amino acids. V lost 6 bases, J lost 9 bases, and 1 base stayed unmatched. The CDR3 spells CASRLAGGEQFF. CDR3 DNA sequence: TGTGCCAGCAGGCTAGCGGGGGGTGAGCAGTTCTTC.

This chain joins TRBV5-1 and TRBJ2-5, with a weak D call TRBD1 (5 bases). Trimming left V 1 base short and J 2 bases short, with 9 bases between. The CDR3 loop spans 14 amino acids. CDR1 SGHRS and CDR2 YFSETQ come from the germline V gene. CDR3: CASSLLGQQETQYF. CDR3 bases: TGCGCCAGCAGCTTGTTGGGGCAACAAGAGACCCAGTACTTC.

This clone has ten or more counts. V is TRBV11-1 and J is TRBJ1-2, with a possible D match to TRBD1 (5 bases). The CDR3 has 12 residues. Trimming cost V 6 bases and J 3 bases, with 8 bases left between them. Germline V CDR1 and CDR2: SGHAT, FQDESV (reference sequence). CDR3 in DNA: TGTGCCAGCAGTCAGACAGACTATGGCTACACCTTC. This translates into CASSQTDYGYTF.

This clone turned up a few times. This chain connects TRBV9 to TRBJ1-6; perhaps TRBD1 as D (6 bases). The CDR3 is 15 amino acids. With 10 bases removed from V and 8 bases from J, the gap between germline ends came to 22 bases. CDR1 and CDR2 (germline): SGDLS, YYNGEE. CDR3 loop: CAPGRGFPGDSPLHF. The CDR3 DNA is TGTGCCCCTGGCAGGGGATTCCCGGGTGATTCACCCCTCCACTTT.

The chain carries TRBV7-9 and TRBJ1-1, with D perhaps TRBD1 (6 bases). V dropped 5 bases and J dropped 2 bases, with 12 bases sitting between them. Germline lookup yields CDR1 SEHNR and CDR2 FQNEAQ (reference sequence). The CDR3 consists of 14 residues. The CDR3 protein is CASSDRTANTEAFF. DNA of the CDR3: TGTGCCAGCAGCGACCGGACAGCCAACACTGAAGCTTTCTTT.

This clone appeared a few times. This chain joins TRBV16 and TRBJ1-5; 10 nucleotides agree with TRBD1. The CDR3 covers 16 residues. V shed 2 bases and J 3 bases; nucleotides not matched to a gene: 4. Germline V gives CDR1 KGHSY, CDR2 FQNENV. In DNA, the CDR3 is TGTGCCAGCAGCCAAGGACAGGGGGTAACCAATCAGCCCCAGCATTTT. It is translated as CASSQGQGVTNQPQHF.

The chain couples TRBV24-1 to TRBJ2-5; D perhaps matches TRBD1 (5 bases). The length of the CDR3 is 17 residues. The V end was cut by 6 bases, the J end by 2 bases, with 21 bases between. Germline V gene data show CDR1 as KGHDR and CDR2 as SFDVKD. The CDR3 DNA reads as TGTGCCACCAGTTCCCGGTGGGGCGCCGAAAATCAAGAGACCCAGTACTTC. It translates to CATSSRWGAENQETQYF.

The chain combines TRBV11-2 with TRBJ2-2; 7 bases agree with TRBD1. In germline, CDR1 is SGHAT, CDR2 FQNNGV. V was clipped by 3 bases and J by 1 base; unmatched bases: 8. This CDR3 contains 17 residues. The chain's CDR3 is CASSFFKGALNTGELFF. CDR3 nucleotide sequence: TGTGCCAGCAGCTTTTTTAAGGGGGCCCTGAACACCGGGGAGCTGTTTTTT. Together with reference TRBV11-2 and TRBJ2-2, the CDR3 gives the full variable domain: EAGVAQSPRYKIIEKRQSVAFWCNPISGHATLYWYQQILGQGPKLLIQFQNNGVVDDSQLPKDRFSAERLKGVDSTLKIQPAKLEDSAVYLCASSFFKGALNTGELFFGEGSRLTVL.

In the case of this clone: Germline and junction disagree at one end, which may indicate a read error. The rearrangement uses TRBV28 and TRBJ2-2; 8 bases map to TRBD1. Germline V CDR1 and CDR2: MDHEN, SYDVKM. The CDR3 contains 16 residues. DNA of the CDR3: TGTGCCGGCAGGCCCTCAGGGGGCGCTCCCCCCGGGGAGCTGTTTTTT. Translated: CAGRPSGGAPPGELFF.